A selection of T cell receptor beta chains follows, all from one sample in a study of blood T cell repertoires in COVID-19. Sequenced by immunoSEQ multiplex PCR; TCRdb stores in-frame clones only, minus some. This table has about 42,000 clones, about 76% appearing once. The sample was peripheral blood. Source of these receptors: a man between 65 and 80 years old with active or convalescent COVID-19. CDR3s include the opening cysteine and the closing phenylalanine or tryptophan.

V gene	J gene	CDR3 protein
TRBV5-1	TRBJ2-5	CASSLAGVRETQYF
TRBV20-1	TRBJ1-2	CSASDPVHYGYTF
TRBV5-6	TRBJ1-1	CASSLGPTEAFF
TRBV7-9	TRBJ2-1	CAVGGTGENQFF
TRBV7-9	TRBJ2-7	CASSPDSWQYF
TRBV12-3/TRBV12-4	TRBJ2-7	CASSSFQAHEQYF
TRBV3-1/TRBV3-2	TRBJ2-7	CASSRSGTGGYEQYF
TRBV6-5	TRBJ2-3	CASSYTHAATTDTQYF
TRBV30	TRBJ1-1	CAWSVQMNTEAFF
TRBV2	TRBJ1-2	CASSEGQNYGYTF
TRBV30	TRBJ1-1	CAWSLDRFMNTEAFF
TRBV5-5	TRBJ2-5	CASSLSHGETQYF
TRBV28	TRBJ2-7	CASSSPRSGLAGTYEQYF
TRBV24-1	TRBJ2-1	CATSDGPSGGLEQFF
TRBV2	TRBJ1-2	CASSEMGQPDHAFGYTF
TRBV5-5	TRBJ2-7	CASSLYRDEQYF
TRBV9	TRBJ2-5	CASTFGGGPQETQYF